This TCR beta chain appears in the sequencing data of a study of identical twins. Regarding this clonotype: Its target is unknown. A read error is possible here, since a much larger clone lies one base away. Because the CDR3 is missing its conserved closing phenylalanine or tryptophan, this is likely a read error.

The CDR3 totals 15 residues. Trimming left V 0 bases short and J 12 bases short, with 18 bases between. CDR1 is MNHEY and CDR2 is SVGAGI in the germline V gene. cDNA molecules carried unique molecular identifiers, and template switching added a universal primer site. TCRdb analysed the 5' RACE reads with MiXCR anew, one entry per CDR3 protein. The sample holds some 710,000 distinct CDR3 sequences, roughly 6% seen once. Study-level findings and limits: Recombination models fit unrelated individuals' TCR alpha sharing but underestimated twins'. Where out-of-frame alpha sequences were twin-shared, they showed excess low generation probability. Clonotypes of the beta chain that were abundant in cord blood carried fewer insertions (memory repertoires showed none).

The chain links TRBV6-5 to TRBJ2-1; a weak D match, TRBD1 (6 bases). The sample comprised naive T cells sorted from blood. The clonotype comes from a man in his late teens or twenties in good health. The DNA of the CDR3 is TGTGCCAGCAGTTACTCGAATCAGGGGATGGTGGGGCAGTTCTAC. Protein product: CASSYSNQGMVGQFY.